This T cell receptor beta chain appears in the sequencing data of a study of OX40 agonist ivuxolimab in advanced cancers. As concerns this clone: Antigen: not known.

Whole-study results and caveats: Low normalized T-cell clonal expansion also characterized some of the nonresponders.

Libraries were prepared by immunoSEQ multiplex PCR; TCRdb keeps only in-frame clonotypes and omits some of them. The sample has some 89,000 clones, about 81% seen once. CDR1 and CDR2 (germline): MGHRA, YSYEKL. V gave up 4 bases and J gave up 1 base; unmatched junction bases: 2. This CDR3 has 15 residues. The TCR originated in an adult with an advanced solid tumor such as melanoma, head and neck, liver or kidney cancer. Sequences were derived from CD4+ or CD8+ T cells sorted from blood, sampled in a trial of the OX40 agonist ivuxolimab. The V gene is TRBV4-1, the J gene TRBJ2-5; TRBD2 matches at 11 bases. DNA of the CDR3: TGCGCCAGCAGCCGACTAGCGGGGACCCAAGAGACCCAGTACTTC. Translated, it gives CASSRLAGTQETQYF.